This is a list of T cell receptor beta chains from one sample in a study of T cell repertoires in cytomegalovirus infection. MiXCR was run by TCRdb on the reads, yielding one entry per CDR3 protein. The sample contains about 300,000 distinct CDR3 sequences, about 9.1% of which appear only once. What was sequenced was PBMCs. The receptors derive from a human donor in good health (CMV status not recorded). Some clones in this sample may be carry-over from other donors' samples. Both conserved end residues are trimmed from each CDR3. The order of the fields is J gene, D gene, V gene, CDR3 protein. D genes are given only for firm matches.

j_gene: TRBJ1-1
d_gene: TRBD1
v_gene: TRBV7-9
CDR3aa: ASSNYRGRMNTEAF

j_gene: TRBJ1-1
d_gene: -
v_gene: TRBV15
CDR3aa: ATSRGGGTGNTEAF

j_gene: TRBJ1-5
d_gene: -
v_gene: TRBV20-1
CDR3aa: SVGRSSRPQH

j_gene: TRBJ2-5
d_gene: TRBD2
v_gene: TRBV4-2
CDR3aa: ASSQSGTSGYQETQY

j_gene: TRBJ2-5
d_gene: -
v_gene: TRBV7-2
CDR3aa: ASSFLGRIQETQY

j_gene: TRBJ2-1
d_gene: TRBD2
v_gene: TRBV12-3/TRBV12-4
CDR3aa: ASTREADLISEQF

j_gene: TRBJ1-5
d_gene: TRBD1
v_gene: TRBV7-2
CDR3aa: ASSKRTGSRNQPQH

j_gene: TRBJ2-1
d_gene: -
v_gene: TRBV7-9
CDR3aa: ASSWVVDEQF

j_gene: TRBJ2-6
d_gene: -
v_gene: TRBV27
CDR3aa: ASSLTVSSGANVLT

j_gene: TRBJ2-2
d_gene: TRBD1
v_gene: TRBV28
CDR3aa: ASSTGGPGELF

j_gene: TRBJ1-4
d_gene: -
v_gene: TRBV7-8
CDR3aa: ASSLVTGDGEKLF

j_gene: TRBJ1-2
d_gene: -
v_gene: TRBV27
CDR3aa: ASSLKGSYGYT

j_gene: TRBJ1-1
d_gene: -
v_gene: TRBV7-2
CDR3aa: ASSSSQGQNTEAF

j_gene: TRBJ2-3
d_gene: TRBD2
v_gene: TRBV6-2/TRBV6-3
CDR3aa: ASRTSGGGDTQY

j_gene: TRBJ1-5
d_gene: -
v_gene: TRBV29-1
CDR3aa: SVVSGSRLGEPQH

j_gene: TRBJ2-3
d_gene: TRBD2
v_gene: TRBV20-1
CDR3aa: SASGGVVDTQY

j_gene: TRBJ2-7
d_gene: -
v_gene: TRBV6-6
CDR3aa: ASTRGSSSYEQY

j_gene: TRBJ2-5
d_gene: -
v_gene: TRBV20-1
CDR3aa: SARNGPETQY

j_gene: TRBJ2-1
d_gene: -
v_gene: TRBV20-1
CDR3aa: SARKRDLHNEQF

j_gene: TRBJ2-2
d_gene: -
v_gene: TRBV11-2
CDR3aa: ASIGPNTGELF

j_gene: TRBJ2-6
d_gene: -
v_gene: TRBV5-1
CDR3aa: ASSLAGGPGANVLT

j_gene: TRBJ1-6
d_gene: -
v_gene: TRBV4-2
CDR3aa: ASSQGTPLDSPLH

j_gene: TRBJ1-1
d_gene: TRBD1
v_gene: TRBV4-1
CDR3aa: ASSLWTGGETEAF

j_gene: TRBJ1-5
d_gene: -
v_gene: TRBV18
CDR3aa: ASSQATANQPQH

j_gene: TRBJ1-2
d_gene: TRBD1
v_gene: TRBV29-1
CDR3aa: SVWGQGHGYT

j_gene: TRBJ2-1
d_gene: TRBD2
v_gene: TRBV4-3
CDR3aa: ASSQDVGAGGHYNEQF

j_gene: TRBJ1-4
d_gene: -
v_gene: TRBV5-1
CDR3aa: ASSLVEPATNEKLF

j_gene: TRBJ2-2
d_gene: -
v_gene: TRBV2
CDR3aa: ASSEELGAGTGELF

j_gene: TRBJ1-4
d_gene: -
v_gene: TRBV6-1
CDR3aa: ASSSSGAPNEKLF

j_gene: TRBJ2-2
d_gene: -
v_gene: TRBV7-8
CDR3aa: ASSLIPLGITTGELF

j_gene: TRBJ2-5
d_gene: TRBD2
v_gene: TRBV28
CDR3aa: ASSGWGGPKETQY

j_gene: TRBJ2-1
d_gene: -
v_gene: TRBV12-3/TRBV12-4
CDR3aa: ASSSRLGGGYNEQF

j_gene: TRBJ2-3
d_gene: TRBD2
v_gene: TRBV3-1
CDR3aa: ASGPLAGHVTQY

j_gene: TRBJ1-3
d_gene: TRBD1
v_gene: TRBV7-9
CDR3aa: ASSPGGTGLGNTIY

j_gene: TRBJ2-3
d_gene: TRBD2
v_gene: TRBV5-6
CDR3aa: ASSLGPGGGRTDTQY

j_gene: TRBJ1-5
d_gene: TRBD1
v_gene: TRBV7-8
CDR3aa: ASSLTGAARNQPQH

j_gene: TRBJ1-1
d_gene: -
v_gene: TRBV10-1
CDR3aa: ASSESRDTEAF

j_gene: TRBJ1-1
d_gene: -
v_gene: TRBV29-1
CDR3aa: SVVGNTEAF

j_gene: TRBJ1-4
d_gene: TRBD1
v_gene: TRBV7-9
CDR3aa: ASSLPRTGGSEKLF

j_gene: TRBJ2-1
d_gene: TRBD2
v_gene: TRBV7-9
CDR3aa: ASRDSGGAYNEQF

j_gene: TRBJ1-2
d_gene: -
v_gene: TRBV10-3
CDR3aa: AAMPGVQRLNYGYT

j_gene: TRBJ2-7
d_gene: TRBD1
v_gene: TRBV15
CDR3aa: ATSREPGGIYEQY

j_gene: TRBJ2-1
d_gene: TRBD1
v_gene: TRBV5-5
CDR3aa: ASSLDRGRKSPSYNEQF

j_gene: TRBJ2-2
d_gene: TRBD2
v_gene: TRBV27
CDR3aa: ASSQGLAGGRSTGELF

j_gene: TRBJ1-6
d_gene: -
v_gene: TRBV20-1
CDR3aa: SARAGTANSPLH

j_gene: TRBJ2-1
d_gene: -
v_gene: TRBV12-3/TRBV12-4
CDR3aa: ASSTRIGEQF

j_gene: TRBJ1-2
d_gene: -
v_gene: TRBV29-1
CDR3aa: SVLLGYGYT

j_gene: TRBJ2-3
d_gene: -
v_gene: TRBV20-1
CDR3aa: SAMQGDTQY

j_gene: TRBJ1-1
d_gene: TRBD1
v_gene: TRBV19
CDR3aa: ASIDRGSSTEAF

j_gene: TRBJ1-4
d_gene: -
v_gene: TRBV12-3/TRBV12-4
CDR3aa: ASSLTGANEKLF

j_gene: TRBJ2-3
d_gene: -
v_gene: TRBV20-1
CDR3aa: SASRKTTGDTQY

j_gene: TRBJ1-1
d_gene: -
v_gene: TRBV19
CDR3aa: ASSIGVVNEAF

j_gene: TRBJ1-2
d_gene: -
v_gene: TRBV6-5
CDR3aa: ASSPGTLLNYGYT

j_gene: TRBJ2-1
d_gene: TRBD1
v_gene: TRBV7-3
CDR3aa: ASSPSGTGYVPIYNEQF

j_gene: TRBJ2-5
d_gene: -
v_gene: TRBV2
CDR3aa: ASSEAARGGTQY

j_gene: TRBJ1-6
d_gene: -
v_gene: TRBV11-2
CDR3aa: ASSLGAPPLH

j_gene: TRBJ1-5
d_gene: -
v_gene: TRBV4-1
CDR3aa: ASSQVQGYQPQH